Detailed here is one T cell receptor (beta chain). Its target is not known. This sample was taken from a study of shared clonotypes between healthy human individuals. Overall study findings and caveats: Clonotype sharing across a handful of donors was observed for roughly 5% of naive CD4 clonotypes. Compared with memory subsets, naive subsets generally had larger estimated richness.

This was a deep-level run. Sequencing used immunoSEQ multiplex PCR; TCRdb keeps in-frame clones, though not all of them. The top ten clones hold roughly 24% of a sample with 90,000 to 150,000 clones, around 68% of them seen once. The sequencing sample was made of memory CD8+ T cells sorted from blood. Subset in this sample: CD45RO+ cells pooled with CCR7-negative TemRA cells. The TCR comes from a woman aged 25 to 39 in good health.

For the CDR3, the DNA is TGTGCCAGCAGCACCGAGGGGGGCGAGACCCAGTACTTC. Translated: CASSTEGGETQYF. The chain uses TRBV5-4 and TRBJ2-5; TRBD1 or TRBD2 may be the D gene (6 bases each). The germline CDR1 and CDR2 sequences are SGHNT and YYREEE (reference sequence). Trimming removed 4 bases from V and 5 bases from J, with 12 bases in between. The CDR3 is 13 amino acids.